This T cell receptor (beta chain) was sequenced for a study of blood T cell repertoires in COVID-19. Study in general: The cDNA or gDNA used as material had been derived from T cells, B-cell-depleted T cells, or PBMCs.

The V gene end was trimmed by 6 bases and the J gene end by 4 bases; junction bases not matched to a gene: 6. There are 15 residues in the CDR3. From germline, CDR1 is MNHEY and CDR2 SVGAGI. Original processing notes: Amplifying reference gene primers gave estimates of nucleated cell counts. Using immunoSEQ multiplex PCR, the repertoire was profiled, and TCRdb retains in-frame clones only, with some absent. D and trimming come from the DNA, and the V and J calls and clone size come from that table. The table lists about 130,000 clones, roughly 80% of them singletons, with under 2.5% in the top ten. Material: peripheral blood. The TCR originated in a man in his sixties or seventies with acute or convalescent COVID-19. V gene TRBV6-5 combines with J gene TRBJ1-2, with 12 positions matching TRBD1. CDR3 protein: CASRPLGQGAYGYTF. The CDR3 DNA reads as TGTGCCAGCAGACCCCTGGGACAGGGGGCCTATGGCTACACCTTC.